Detailed here is one T cell receptor (beta chain). As yet, its antigen is unknown. Clones were sequenced by immunoSEQ multiplex PCR, and TCRdb holds only the in-frame ones, with some missing. The data contain about 77,000 clones, 74% of them seen just once; the ten biggest clones take up more than 7.5%. This sample was included in a study of radiotherapy plus CTLA-4 blockade in lung cancer. Study outcomes and limitations: Radiotherapy plus ipilimumab was followed by expansion in blood of tumor-derived TCR clones.

The source is a human donor with non-small cell lung cancer whose response to radiotherapy plus ipilimumab could not be evaluated. Sequencing used peripheral blood, obtained from a patient treated with radiotherapy plus ipilimumab.

CDR3 nucleotides: TGTGCCAGCAGCATCAGGGAAGGCACTGAAGCTTTCTTT. Translation: CASSIREGTEAFF. The genes are TRBV11-2 and TRBJ1-1; perhaps TRBD1 as D (5 bases). This CDR3 spans 13 amino acids. Trimming pared 5 bases from V and 4 bases from J, leaving 11 bases between. The germline V gene encodes CDR1 SGHAT and CDR2 FQNNGV.